This T cell receptor beta chain was retrieved from a study of OX40 agonist ivuxolimab in advanced cancers. Study-wide context: Subjects had a mean age of approximately 60 years, with a range of about 23 to 85; approximately 83% were male. Previous treatment with anti-PD-1, anti-PD-L1 or anti-CTLA-4 therapy was allowed; more than 35% had received some.

Profiling relied on immunoSEQ multiplex PCR, and the TCRdb table lists in-frame clones only, not all of them. The sample lists 45,000 or so clones; about 80% were seen once. At baseline, cycle 4 day 1, and cycle 7 day 1, blood was sampled. The starting material was CD4+ or CD8+ T cells sorted from blood, obtained in a trial of the OX40 agonist ivuxolimab. This receptor was identified in an adult with an advanced solid tumor such as melanoma, head and neck, liver or kidney cancer.

CDR3 protein: CASSRDREAPLHF. CDR3 nucleotide sequence: TGTGCCAGCAGTCGGGACAGGGAGGCACCCCTCCACTTT. The chain is built from TRBV6-6 and TRBJ1-6; TRBD1 aligns across 9 bases. The CDR3 contains 13 residues. The ends lost 5 bases at V and 11 bases at J; junction bases unmatched: 4. Germline CDR1 MNHNY, CDR2 SVGAGI (reference sequence).